The 10 T cell receptor beta chains below all came from one sample that was sequenced in a study of CD8+CD57+ T cells in acquired aplastic anemia. Genomic DNA was employed as the template in profiling TCR beta VDJ and CDR3. TCRdb re-called the reads with MiXCR, one entry per CDR3 protein. The data contain roughly 200,000 distinct CDR3 sequences, roughly 57% of them singletons. The sequencing input was sorted CD4+, CD8+, or CD8+CD57+ T cells (not recorded which) from PBMCs. The source of these receptors is a human donor in good health.

V and J are TRBV20-1 and TRBJ2-1, with 10 bases matching TRBD2. The length of the CDR3 is 13 residues. Looked up from germline, CDR1 is DFQATT and CDR2 is SNEGSKA (reference sequence). V gave up 6 bases and J gave up 6 bases; unmatched junction bases: 5. The chain's CDR3 is CSAAGLASNEQFF. The CDR3, as DNA: TGCAGTGCGGCGGGACTAGCGTCCAATGAGCAGTTCTTC.

This sequence joins TRBV15 and TRBJ1-2; 9 bases are shared with TRBD1. The CDR3 extends over 14 amino acids. V shed 10 bases and J 4 bases; nucleotides not matched to a gene: 10. From germline, CDR1 is LNHNV and CDR2 YYDKDF (reference sequence). In DNA, the CDR3 is TGTGCCATTCAAACAACAGGGGGCGCCTATGGCTACACCTTC. Residues: CAIQTTGGAYGYTF.

Comment on this clonotype: A much larger clonotype is one base distant, so this may be a read error. This chain connects TRBV13 to TRBJ1-6; D not resolved. The CDR3 runs 14 residues. V lost 6 bases, J lost 6 bases, and 12 bases lay in between. Germline CDR1 PRHDT, CDR2 FYEKMQ (reference sequence). DNA for the CDR3: TGTGCCAGCAGGGGGATAGATTCTAATTCACCCCTCCACTTT. Encoded protein: CASRGIDSNSPLHF. The full variable domain, completed using reference TRBV13 and TRBJ1-6, is AAGVIQSPRHLIKEKRETATLKCYPIPRHDTVYWYQQGPGQDPQFLISFYEKMQSDKGSIPDRFSAQQFSDYHSELNMSSLELGDSALYFCASRGIDSNSPLHFGNGTRLTVT.

V and J are TRBV7-8 and TRBJ1-1; D is uncertain. In germline, CDR1 is SGHVS, CDR2 FQNEAQ. CDR3 size: 12 residues. Deletions cut 4 bases from V and 5 bases from J, with 8 bases between. CDR3 in DNA: TGTGCCAGCAGCTCGTTTCGGACTGAAGCTTTCTTT. Its protein product is CASSSFRTEAFF.

The V call is TRBV14, the J call TRBJ2-7, with TRBD2 matching over 13 bases. The CDR3 runs 15 residues. V shed 6 bases, J shed 7 bases, and the junction held 9 bases outside the gene matches. Germline loops: CDR1 SGHDN, CDR2 FVKESK. For the CDR3, the DNA is TGTGCCAGCAGTGATAGGACTAGCGGGAGCTCAGAGCAGTACTTC. Protein product: CASSDRTSGSSEQYF.

In its sample, this clonotype was seen many times. DNA of the CDR3: TGTGCCAGCAGTATCGGCAATACGCAGTATTTT. It codes for CASSIGNTQYF. The V and J genes are TRBV25-1 and TRBJ2-3; D not resolved. The CDR3 loop spans 11 amino acids. Germline lookup yields CDR1 MGHDK and CDR2 SYGVNS. The V and J ends lost 5 bases and 7 bases respectively, with 7 bases between them.

This clonotype has a count of ten or more. The V call is TRBV5-1, the J call TRBJ2-3, with D hard to call. V was clipped by 0 bases and J by 4 bases, with 9 bases between them. The CDR3 spans 14 residues. From germline, CDR1 is SGHRS and CDR2 YFSETQ. CDR3: CASSLGHGADTQYF. Written as DNA, the CDR3 is TGCGCCAGCAGCTTGGGTCACGGAGCAGATACGCAGTATTTT.

This sequence joins TRBV7-9 and TRBJ1-2, with unresolved D. Germline CDR1 is SEHNR and CDR2 is FQNEAQ (reference sequence). The CDR3 spans 14 residues. Trimming stripped 0 bases from V and 3 bases from J, with 8 bases between. The CDR3 reads CASSLAQADYGYTF. DNA of the CDR3: TGTGCCAGCAGCTTAGCGCAGGCAGACTATGGCTACACCTTC.

This chain joins TRBV5-4 and TRBJ2-5; 8 bases agree with TRBD1. Germline CDR1 and CDR2: SGHNT and YYREEE (reference sequence). Trimming cost V 2 bases and J 5 bases; bases outside gene matches: 8. This CDR3 contains 15 residues. The chain's CDR3 is CASSFGQGSGETQYF. CDR3 nucleotides: TGTGCCAGCAGCTTTGGACAGGGCTCGGGGGAGACCCAGTACTTC. Full variable domain (missing parts from reference TRBV5-4 and TRBJ2-5): ETGVTQSPTHLIKTRGQQVTLRCSSQSGHNTVSWYQQALGQGPQFIFQYYREEENGRGNFPPRFSGLQFPNYSSELNVNALELDDSALYLCASSFGQGSGETQYFGPGTRLLVL.

This clonotype was seen at least ten times. The chain combines TRBV7-3 with TRBJ2-2, with D hard to call. Germline loops: CDR1 SGHTA, CDR2 FQGTGA. Between the trimmed V and J ends, which lost 2 bases and 1 base, there was a span of 5 bases. There are 14 residues in the CDR3. The CDR3 here is CASSLFLNTGELFF. The CDR3 DNA reads as TGTGCCAGCAGCTTATTCTTGAACACCGGGGAGCTGTTTTTT.